This is a list of T cell receptor beta chains from one sample in a study of blood T cell repertoires in COVID-19. The table came from immunoSEQ multiplex PCR; TCRdb's copy has only in-frame clones and leaves some out. The sample carries approximately 150,000 clones, around 90% recorded once. Sequenced: PBMCs or T cells enriched from blood (not recorded which). These receptors all come from a woman aged 40 to 50 who had been exposed to COVID-19. Both conserved end residues are part of each CDR3. The order of the fields is clone size, V gene, J gene, D gene, CDR3 DNA, CDR3 protein. D genes are given only for firm matches. Some rows have no size entry. The others give once, few or many, or a class for an expanded clone.

clone size: NA
V gene: TRBV5-4
J gene: TRBJ1-3
D gene: NA
CDR3 DNA: TGTGCCAGCAGCCGGGACGGGAGCCCTGGAAACACCATATATTTT
CDR3 protein: CASSRDGSPGNTIYF

clone size: NA
V gene: TRBV6-5
J gene: TRBJ2-5
D gene: NA
CDR3 DNA: TGTGCCAGCAGCGGCTCGACAGGACCCCAAGAGACCCAGTACTTC
CDR3 protein: CASSGSTGPQETQYF

clone size: NA
V gene: TRBV28
J gene: TRBJ1-4
D gene: TRBD1
CDR3 DNA: TGTGCCAGCAAGACAGGGGCGAGGGAAAAACTGTTTTTT
CDR3 protein: CASKTGAREKLFF

clone size: once
V gene: TRBV9
J gene: TRBJ2-6
D gene: NA
CDR3 DNA: TGTGCCAGCAGCGGGGAGAGCTCTGGGGCCAACGTCCTGACTTTC
CDR3 protein: CASSGESSGANVLTF

clone size: NA
V gene: TRBV19
J gene: TRBJ2-6
D gene: TRBD1
CDR3 DNA: TGTGCCAGTAGTATAGGAGGGACAGGTAGAGCTGGGGCCAACGTCCTGACTTTC
CDR3 protein: CASSIGGTGRAGANVLTF

clone size: NA
V gene: TRBV28
J gene: TRBJ2-4
D gene: TRBD2
CDR3 DNA: TGTGCCAGCAGGGGACCTCTAGCGGGAGGGCCCCTACACTTC
CDR3 protein: CASRGPLAGGPLHF

clone size: NA
V gene: TRBV7-9
J gene: TRBJ1-2
D gene: NA
CDR3 DNA: TGTGCCAGCAGCTCAGGAGGGTATAATGGCTACACCTTC
CDR3 protein: CASSSGGYNGYTF

clone size: NA
V gene: TRBV5-1
J gene: TRBJ2-7
D gene: TRBD1
CDR3 DNA: TGCGCCAGCAGCTTGGCCGGGACAGGGATCCGCTACGAGCAGTACTTC
CDR3 protein: CASSLAGTGIRYEQYF

clone size: NA
V gene: TRBV18
J gene: TRBJ1-6
D gene: NA
CDR3 DNA: TGTGCCAGCTCACACCGGACAGACGAGATCTCCTATAATTCACCCCTCCACTTT
CDR3 protein: CASSHRTDEISYNSPLHF

clone size: NA
V gene: TRBV5-6
J gene: TRBJ1-4
D gene: TRBD1
CDR3 DNA: TGTGCCAGCAGCCGACTGCGGGACAGGGGCATCTTTGGGGAAAAACTGTTTTTT
CDR3 protein: CASSRLRDRGIFGEKLFF

clone size: NA
V gene: TRBV5-1
J gene: TRBJ2-3
D gene: NA
CDR3 DNA: TGCGCCAGCAGCTTCAGAGATACGCAGTATTTT
CDR3 protein: CASSFRDTQYF

clone size: NA
V gene: TRBV9
J gene: TRBJ1-6
D gene: NA
CDR3 DNA: TGTGCCAGCAGCAGAACCGGGGGTGAGAATTCACCCCTCCACTTT
CDR3 protein: CASSRTGGENSPLHF

clone size: NA
V gene: TRBV7-2
J gene: TRBJ2-5
D gene: TRBD2
CDR3 DNA: TGTGCCAGCAGCCCGAGACTAGCGGCCCTCCTGAGAGAGACCCAGTACTTC
CDR3 protein: CASSPRLAALLRETQYF

clone size: once
V gene: TRBV5-5
J gene: TRBJ1-1
D gene: TRBD1
CDR3 DNA: TGTGCCAGCAGCTCCGACAGGGGGTCCTTGAACACTGAAGCTTTCTTT
CDR3 protein: CASSSDRGSLNTEAFF

clone size: NA
V gene: TRBV6-5
J gene: TRBJ2-1
D gene: NA
CDR3 DNA: TGTCTCACAACGAACTCCTACAATGAGCAGTTCTTC
CDR3 protein: CLTTNSYNEQFF

clone size: NA
V gene: TRBV18
J gene: TRBJ2-7
D gene: TRBD1
CDR3 DNA: TGTGCCAGCTCACTAAAAGGGACAGGAAACGAGCAGTACTTC
CDR3 protein: CASSLKGTGNEQYF

clone size: few
V gene: TRBV5-4
J gene: TRBJ1-1
D gene: NA
CDR3 DNA: TGTGCCAGCAGCGGAACAGGGTTTTCAGGAGCTTTCTTT
CDR3 protein: CASSGTGFSGAFF

clone size: once
V gene: TRBV11-2
J gene: TRBJ2-1
D gene: TRBD2
CDR3 DNA: TGTGCCAGCAGCTTACCCCTCAGACTAGCGGGGGCCCCCAATGAGCAGTTCTTC
CDR3 protein: CASSLPLRLAGAPNEQFF

clone size: NA
V gene: TRBV5-1
J gene: TRBJ2-4
D gene: TRBD2
CDR3 DNA: TGCGCCAGCAGACAGCGGGGGGGCCTAAACATTCAGTACTTC
CDR3 protein: CASRQRGGLNIQYF

clone size: NA
V gene: TRBV19
J gene: TRBJ2-7
D gene: NA
CDR3 DNA: TGTGCCAGTAGTATAACAGCAACATACGAGCAGTACTTC
CDR3 protein: CASSITATYEQYF

clone size: NA
V gene: TRBV5-1
J gene: TRBJ1-1
D gene: NA
CDR3 DNA: TGCGCCAGCAGCCCGGGCCGGGATTGGGGCACTGAAGCTTTCTTT
CDR3 protein: CASSPGRDWGTEAFF

clone size: few
V gene: TRBV29-1
J gene: TRBJ2-7
D gene: NA
CDR3 DNA: TGCAGCGTTGAAGGCCCGGGAACTTACGAGCAGTACTTC
CDR3 protein: CSVEGPGTYEQYF

clone size: NA
V gene: TRBV7-9
J gene: TRBJ1-4
D gene: TRBD1
CDR3 DNA: TGTGCCAGCAGCTTAGGGGGACAGGGGAATGAAAAACTGTTTTTT
CDR3 protein: CASSLGGQGNEKLFF

clone size: NA
V gene: TRBV5-8
J gene: TRBJ1-5
D gene: NA
CDR3 DNA: TGTGCCAGCAGCTTTACCCATCGGCGGACTATCAATCAGCCCCAGCATTTT
CDR3 protein: CASSFTHRRTINQPQHF

clone size: NA
V gene: TRBV9
J gene: TRBJ2-5
D gene: TRBD1
CDR3 DNA: TGTGCCAGCAGCGTAGGATGGGGACAGGGGGTAAAAACGACCCAGTACTTC
CDR3 protein: CASSVGWGQGVKTTQYF

clone size: NA
V gene: TRBV2
J gene: TRBJ1-1
D gene: NA
CDR3 DNA: TGTGCCAGCAGTGCGGTGGCAGGCCTTGAAGCTTTCTTT
CDR3 protein: CASSAVAGLEAFF

clone size: NA
V gene: TRBV7-2
J gene: TRBJ2-5
D gene: NA
CDR3 DNA: TGTGCCAGCAGATCAAGGCCAGGACAAGAGACCCAGTACTTC
CDR3 protein: CASRSRPGQETQYF

clone size: NA
V gene: TRBV5-1
J gene: TRBJ1-1
D gene: TRBD1
CDR3 DNA: TGCGCCAGCAGCTCGACAGGGGGAACTGAAGCTTTCTTT
CDR3 protein: CASSSTGGTEAFF

clone size: NA
V gene: TRBV16
J gene: TRBJ2-4
D gene: NA
CDR3 DNA: TGTGCCAGCAGCCAATCAAGGGGGGCCAAAAACATTCAGTACTTC
CDR3 protein: CASSQSRGAKNIQYF

clone size: NA
V gene: TRBV28
J gene: TRBJ1-1
D gene: NA
CDR3 DNA: TGTGCCAGCAGTTTATTGTCCGGGAGCGGCACTGAAGCTTTCTTT
CDR3 protein: CASSLLSGSGTEAFF

clone size: NA
V gene: TRBV6-5
J gene: TRBJ1-6
D gene: NA
CDR3 DNA: TGTGCCAGCAGACAGGGAGAAGGCTATAATTCACCCCTCCACTTT
CDR3 protein: CASRQGEGYNSPLHF

clone size: NA
V gene: TRBV5-4
J gene: TRBJ1-1
D gene: NA
CDR3 DNA: TGTGCCAGCAGCAAACCGACAGGGAACACTGAAGCTTTCTTT
CDR3 protein: CASSKPTGNTEAFF

clone size: NA
V gene: TRBV27
J gene: TRBJ1-1
D gene: NA
CDR3 DNA: TGTGCCAGCAGCTTCGTTGGACAGAACACTGAAGCTTTCTTT
CDR3 protein: CASSFVGQNTEAFF

clone size: NA
V gene: TRBV19
J gene: TRBJ1-5
D gene: TRBD1
CDR3 DNA: TGTGCCAGTAGTACACCCGGGACAGGGTCATTGCCCCAGCATTTT
CDR3 protein: CASSTPGTGSLPQHF

clone size: NA
V gene: TRBV10-1
J gene: TRBJ2-7
D gene: NA
CDR3 DNA: TGCGCCAGCAGTCGCCTCAGGGATTCCCGCGAGCAGTACTTC
CDR3 protein: CASSRLRDSREQYF

clone size: NA
V gene: TRBV11-3
J gene: TRBJ1-1
D gene: NA
CDR3 DNA: TGTGCCAGCACCTCGGGATCCACTGAAGCTTTCTTT
CDR3 protein: CASTSGSTEAFF

clone size: once
V gene: TRBV19
J gene: TRBJ1-3
D gene: NA
CDR3 DNA: TGTGCCAGCACCCACTTGAAAAGTGGAAACACCATATATTTT
CDR3 protein: CASTHLKSGNTIYF

clone size: few
V gene: TRBV7-7
J gene: TRBJ2-3
D gene: TRBD1
CDR3 DNA: TGTGCCAGCAGCTTAACAGGGGGCGACACAGATACGCAGTATTTT
CDR3 protein: CASSLTGGDTDTQYF

clone size: NA
V gene: TRBV6-1
J gene: TRBJ2-4
D gene: NA
CDR3 DNA: TGTGCCAGCAGTGAAAGGAGGGGGCAAAACATTCAGTACTTC
CDR3 protein: CASSERRGQNIQYF

clone size: once
V gene: TRBV18
J gene: TRBJ2-2
D gene: NA
CDR3 DNA: TGTGCCAGCTCGTTGTTTCGGCGGGACACCGGGGAGCTGTTTTTT
CDR3 protein: CASSLFRRDTGELFF

clone size: NA
V gene: TRBV5-1
J gene: TRBJ1-1
D gene: NA
CDR3 DNA: TGCGCCAGCAGCTTGGGAGAGGGTGTGGCTTTCTTT
CDR3 protein: CASSLGEGVAFF

clone size: NA
V gene: TRBV5-4
J gene: TRBJ1-1
D gene: NA
CDR3 DNA: TGTGCCAGCACCAGCTGGGGGGGCTCACAGACTGAAGCTTTCTTT
CDR3 protein: CASTSWGGSQTEAFF

clone size: NA
V gene: TRBV4-1
J gene: TRBJ1-1
D gene: TRBD1
CDR3 DNA: TGCGCCAGCAGCATTCGTACAGGGGGTAACACTGAAGCTTTCTTT
CDR3 protein: CASSIRTGGNTEAFF

clone size: NA
V gene: TRBV28
J gene: TRBJ2-7
D gene: NA
CDR3 DNA: TGTGCCAGCAGTCCGAGCGGATCCTACGAGCAGTACTTC
CDR3 protein: CASSPSGSYEQYF

clone size: NA
V gene: TRBV21-1
J gene: TRBJ1-2
D gene: NA
CDR3 DNA: TGTGCCACTAGACAGGGGAACTATGGCTACACCTTC
CDR3 protein: CATRQGNYGYTF

clone size: NA
V gene: TRBV7-9
J gene: TRBJ1-4
D gene: TRBD1
CDR3 DNA: TGTGCCAGCAGCGAGGGACAGGGAGAAGAAAAACTGTTTTTT
CDR3 protein: CASSEGQGEEKLFF

clone size: NA
V gene: TRBV18
J gene: TRBJ2-7
D gene: TRBD1
CDR3 DNA: TGTGCCAGCTCTCCGGCTGGGACAGCAAGCGAGCAGTACTTC
CDR3 protein: CASSPAGTASEQYF

clone size: NA
V gene: TRBV7-9
J gene: TRBJ2-3
D gene: TRBD2
CDR3 DNA: TGTGCCAGCAGCCAACTAGCGACCGGATTGGATACGCAGTATTTT
CDR3 protein: CASSQLATGLDTQYF

clone size: NA
V gene: TRBV3-1/TRBV3-2
J gene: TRBJ1-2
D gene: TRBD1
CDR3 DNA: TGTGCCAGCAGCATAAGGGGCCAGGGGGCAGGCTACACCTTC
CDR3 protein: CASSIRGQGAGYTF

clone size: NA
V gene: TRBV28
J gene: TRBJ1-1
D gene: TRBD1
CDR3 DNA: TGTGCCAGCAGTTCAGCGGGACAGGGGGCGGAAGGGGCTTTCTTT
CDR3 protein: CASSSAGQGAEGAFF

clone size: NA
V gene: TRBV15
J gene: TRBJ1-6
D gene: TRBD1
CDR3 DNA: TGTGCCACCAGCGGACCCCGGGACAGGGTAAATTCACCCCTCCACTTT
CDR3 protein: CATSGPRDRVNSPLHF

clone size: NA
V gene: TRBV27
J gene: TRBJ2-3
D gene: TRBD2
CDR3 DNA: TGTGCCAGCAGTTTCGGACTAGCGGGTGTAGATACGCAGTATTTT
CDR3 protein: CASSFGLAGVDTQYF

clone size: once
V gene: TRBV7-9
J gene: TRBJ2-1
D gene: TRBD2
CDR3 DNA: TGTGCCAGCAGCTTGGAAAGCGGGAGAGTTGAGCAGTTCTTC
CDR3 protein: CASSLESGRVEQFF

clone size: NA
V gene: TRBV25-1
J gene: TRBJ2-5
D gene: NA
CDR3 DNA: TGTGCCAGCAGTGAATCTATGGTCCAGTACTTC
CDR3 protein: CASSESMVQYF